These T cell receptor beta chains were read from a single sample in a study of blood T cell repertoires in COVID-19. Assay: immunoSEQ multiplex PCR; the TCRdb copy retains only in-frame clones and omits some. The sample holds 60,000 to 80,000 clones, approximately 88% seen once. Specimen: peripheral blood. The origin of the receptors is a woman between 70 and 85 years old with acute or convalescent COVID-19. Both conserved end residues are part of each CDR3. The order of the fields is clone size, V gene, J gene, D gene, CDR3 protein, CDR3 DNA. D genes are given only for firm matches. The size entry is marked missing in some rows and otherwise reads once, few, many or a size class.

abundance: NA; v_gene: TRBV5-5; j_gene: TRBJ1-1; d_gene: NA; CDR3aa: CASSLGQDTEAFF; CDR3nt: TGTGCCAGCAGCTTGGGACAGGACACTGAAGCTTTCTTT
abundance: NA; v_gene: TRBV4-1; j_gene: TRBJ1-2; d_gene: TRBD1; CDR3aa: CASSQYSDRGYGYTF; CDR3nt: TGCGCCAGCAGCCAGTATAGCGACAGGGGGTATGGCTACACCTTC
abundance: NA; v_gene: TRBV5-1; j_gene: TRBJ2-1; d_gene: NA; CDR3aa: CASSLSGTTYNEQFF; CDR3nt: TGCGCCAGCAGCTTATCCGGGACAACCTACAATGAGCAGTTCTTC
abundance: NA; v_gene: TRBV10-1; j_gene: TRBJ2-7; d_gene: TRBD1; CDR3aa: CASTSRDREESYEQYF; CDR3nt: TGCGCCAGCACTTCCCGGGACAGGGAGGAAAGCTACGAGCAGTACTTC
abundance: NA; v_gene: TRBV15; j_gene: TRBJ2-1; d_gene: NA; CDR3aa: CATSGSSESPQFF; CDR3nt: TGTGCCACCAGCGGTTCTAGCGAGTCTCCGCAGTTCTTC
abundance: NA; v_gene: TRBV4-1; j_gene: TRBJ1-1; d_gene: TRBD1; CDR3aa: CASSQGGQSNTEAFF; CDR3nt: TGCGCCAGCAGCCAAGGGGGACAGTCGAACACTGAAGCTTTCTTT
abundance: NA; v_gene: TRBV2; j_gene: TRBJ1-1; d_gene: TRBD1; CDR3aa: CASSENRGRTEAFF; CDR3nt: TGTGCCAGCAGTGAAAACAGGGGAAGGACTGAAGCTTTCTTT
abundance: NA; v_gene: TRBV24-1; j_gene: TRBJ1-5; d_gene: NA; CDR3aa: CATSGAFNQPQHF; CDR3nt: TGTGCCACCAGTGGGGCTTTCAATCAGCCCCAGCATTTT
abundance: NA; v_gene: TRBV10-3; j_gene: TRBJ1-4; d_gene: TRBD1; CDR3aa: CAIRDGTANEKLFF; CDR3nt: TGTGCCATCAGGGATGGGACAGCAAATGAAAAACTGTTTTTT
abundance: few; v_gene: TRBV29-1; j_gene: TRBJ1-5; d_gene: TRBD1; CDR3aa: CSVVGPLLGQALNQPQHF; CDR3nt: TGCAGCGTTGTCGGACCCTTATTAGGACAGGCCCTCAATCAGCCCCAGCATTTT
abundance: once; v_gene: TRBV10-3; j_gene: TRBJ2-5; d_gene: NA; CDR3aa: CAISDGALVQETQYF; CDR3nt: TGTGCCATCAGTGACGGAGCCCTAGTCCAAGAGACCCAGTACTTC
abundance: NA; v_gene: TRBV19; j_gene: TRBJ1-1; d_gene: NA; CDR3aa: CASSIGQFSTEAFF; CDR3nt: TGTGCCAGTAGTATAGGGCAGTTTTCCACTGAAGCTTTCTTT
abundance: NA; v_gene: TRBV5-4; j_gene: TRBJ2-7; d_gene: TRBD1; CDR3aa: CASSALDRGSYEQYF; CDR3nt: TGTGCCAGCAGCGCCCTGGACAGGGGGTCTTACGAGCAGTACTTC
abundance: NA; v_gene: TRBV6-5; j_gene: TRBJ1-2; d_gene: TRBD1; CDR3aa: CASSPTGTGDYGYTF; CDR3nt: TGTGCCAGCAGTCCCACCGGGACAGGGGACTATGGCTACACCTTC
abundance: NA; v_gene: TRBV7-6; j_gene: TRBJ2-1; d_gene: NA; CDR3aa: CASSPQEGNEQFF; CDR3nt: TGTGCCAGCAGCCCCCAGGAAGGCAATGAGCAGTTCTTC
abundance: NA; v_gene: TRBV7-8; j_gene: TRBJ2-5; d_gene: TRBD2; CDR3aa: CASSLNSGRVETQYF; CDR3nt: TGTGCCAGCAGCTTAAACTCAGGGAGGGTAGAGACCCAGTACTTC
abundance: NA; v_gene: TRBV28; j_gene: TRBJ1-2; d_gene: TRBD1; CDR3aa: CASSSLYRGLKDYGYTF; CDR3nt: TGTGCCAGCAGTTCCCTTTACAGGGGGCTGAAAGACTATGGCTACACCTTC
abundance: NA; v_gene: TRBV4-2; j_gene: TRBJ1-4; d_gene: TRBD1; CDR3aa: CASSLRGATNEKLFF; CDR3nt: TGTGCCAGCAGTCTCAGGGGGGCAACTAATGAAAAACTGTTTTTT
abundance: NA; v_gene: TRBV6-5; j_gene: TRBJ1-1; d_gene: TRBD1; CDR3aa: CASNPTGVNTEAFF; CDR3nt: TGTGCCAGCAACCCGACAGGGGTGAACACTGAAGCTTTCTTT
abundance: NA; v_gene: TRBV11-3; j_gene: TRBJ2-3; d_gene: NA; CDR3aa: CASRDKQADTQYF; CDR3nt: TGTGCCAGCAGGGACAAGCAGGCAGATACGCAGTATTTT
abundance: NA; v_gene: TRBV5-1; j_gene: TRBJ2-2; d_gene: NA; CDR3aa: CASSLPETSITGELFF; CDR3nt: TGCGCCAGCAGCCTTCCCGAGACATCCATCACCGGGGAGCTGTTTTTT
abundance: NA; v_gene: TRBV9; j_gene: TRBJ1-2; d_gene: NA; CDR3aa: CASSVDQGSNYGYTF; CDR3nt: TGTGCCAGCAGCGTAGACCAGGGTTCTAACTATGGCTACACCTTC
abundance: NA; v_gene: TRBV28; j_gene: TRBJ2-7; d_gene: NA; CDR3aa: CASSLGRSYEQYF; CDR3nt: TGTGCCAGCAGTTTAGGCAGGTCCTACGAGCAGTACTTC
abundance: NA; v_gene: TRBV28; j_gene: TRBJ1-5; d_gene: TRBD1; CDR3aa: CASGTGGDQPQHF; CDR3nt: TGTGCCAGTGGGACAGGGGGCGATCAGCCCCAGCATTTT
abundance: once; v_gene: TRBV29-1; j_gene: TRBJ2-1; d_gene: NA; CDR3aa: CSVGNLSSYNEQFF; CDR3nt: TGCAGCGTTGGTAATTTGAGCTCCTACAATGAGCAGTTCTTC
abundance: NA; v_gene: TRBV6-1; j_gene: TRBJ1-3; d_gene: NA; CDR3aa: CASSDESDSRGNTIYF; CDR3nt: TGTGCCAGCAGTGATGAATCAGACAGCAGGGGAAACACCATATATTTT
abundance: NA; v_gene: TRBV6-5; j_gene: TRBJ1-2; d_gene: NA; CDR3aa: CASTRGKGHYGYTF; CDR3nt: TGTGCCAGCACCCGGGGGAAGGGACACTATGGCTACACCTTC
abundance: NA; v_gene: TRBV30; j_gene: TRBJ1-1; d_gene: TRBD1; CDR3aa: CAGEGQGRGVTEAFF; CDR3nt: TGTGCCGGCGAGGGACAGGGGAGGGGTGTCACTGAAGCTTTCTTT
abundance: NA; v_gene: TRBV7-9; j_gene: TRBJ1-5; d_gene: TRBD1; CDR3aa: CASSLAGTGSHQPQHF; CDR3nt: TGTGCCAGCAGCCTAGCGGGGACAGGATCCCATCAGCCCCAGCATTTT
abundance: NA; v_gene: TRBV11-3; j_gene: TRBJ2-1; d_gene: NA; CDR3aa: CASSLDGKMGEQFF; CDR3nt: TGTGCCAGCAGCTTGGACGGGAAAATGGGTGAGCAGTTCTTC
abundance: once; v_gene: TRBV5-4; j_gene: TRBJ1-2; d_gene: TRBD1; CDR3aa: CASRDRTYGYTF; CDR3nt: TGTGCCAGCAGGGACAGGACCTATGGCTACACCTTC
abundance: NA; v_gene: TRBV5-4; j_gene: TRBJ1-1; d_gene: NA; CDR3aa: CASSPQLNTEAFF; CDR3nt: TGTGCCAGCAGCCCCCAATTGAACACTGAAGCTTTCTTT
abundance: NA; v_gene: TRBV19; j_gene: TRBJ2-1; d_gene: NA; CDR3aa: CASSDAASSYNEQFF; CDR3nt: TGTGCCAGTAGTGACGCGGCGAGCTCCTACAATGAGCAGTTCTTC
abundance: NA; v_gene: TRBV5-5; j_gene: TRBJ1-4; d_gene: TRBD1; CDR3aa: CASSTRGAEKLFF; CDR3nt: TGTGCCAGCAGCACCAGGGGGGCGGAAAAACTGTTTTTT
abundance: once; v_gene: TRBV23-1; j_gene: TRBJ1-1; d_gene: NA; CDR3aa: CASSHYRPMTGNTEAFF; CDR3nt: TGCGCCAGCAGTCACTACCGGCCCATGACAGGGAACACTGAAGCTTTCTTT
abundance: few; v_gene: TRBV6-5; j_gene: TRBJ1-1; d_gene: NA; CDR3aa: CASKAGLSKAEAFF; CDR3nt: TGTGCCAGCAAAGCGGGTCTTTCGAAAGCTGAAGCTTTCTTT
abundance: NA; v_gene: TRBV6-5; j_gene: TRBJ1-5; d_gene: NA; CDR3aa: CASRGQGNNQPQHF; CDR3nt: TGTGCCAGCAGGGGGCAGGGAAACAATCAGCCCCAGCATTTT
abundance: once; v_gene: TRBV5-4; j_gene: TRBJ1-1; d_gene: NA; CDR3aa: CASSLDSRPEAFF; CDR3nt: TGTGCCAGCAGCTTGGACTCGCGCCCTGAAGCTTTCTTT
abundance: NA; v_gene: TRBV28; j_gene: TRBJ1-1; d_gene: TRBD1; CDR3aa: CASSLVGTGVRAEAFF; CDR3nt: TGTGCCAGCAGTTTAGTAGGGACAGGGGTAAGGGCTGAAGCTTTCTTT
abundance: NA; v_gene: TRBV28; j_gene: TRBJ1-5; d_gene: TRBD1; CDR3aa: CASLGTANQPQHF; CDR3nt: TGTGCCAGCCTAGGGACAGCGAATCAGCCCCAGCATTTT
abundance: NA; v_gene: TRBV7-9; j_gene: TRBJ1-1; d_gene: TRBD1; CDR3aa: CASSSRTGRNTEAFF; CDR3nt: TGTGCCAGCAGCTCTAGGACAGGCAGGAACACTGAAGCTTTCTTT
abundance: few; v_gene: TRBV2; j_gene: TRBJ2-3; d_gene: NA; CDR3aa: CASSEQGGDTQYF; CDR3nt: TGTGCCAGCAGTGAACAGGGCGGAGATACGCAGTATTTT
abundance: few; v_gene: TRBV6-5; j_gene: TRBJ1-1; d_gene: NA; CDR3aa: CASRKEGGSNTEAFF; CDR3nt: TGTGCCAGCAGAAAGGAGGGCGGGTCGAACACTGAAGCTTTCTTT
abundance: NA; v_gene: TRBV4-2; j_gene: TRBJ1-3; d_gene: NA; CDR3aa: CASSQGAQAGNTIYF; CDR3nt: TGTGCCAGCAGCCAAGGGGCCCAGGCTGGAAACACCATATATTTT
abundance: NA; v_gene: TRBV28; j_gene: TRBJ1-1; d_gene: NA; CDR3aa: CASSLSGDDTEAFF; CDR3nt: TGTGCCAGCAGTTTATCAGGGGACGACACTGAAGCTTTCTTT
abundance: NA; v_gene: TRBV2; j_gene: TRBJ2-1; d_gene: TRBD2; CDR3aa: CASRVEAGGTNEQFF; CDR3nt: TGTGCCAGCAGGGTGGAGGCGGGGGGGACGAATGAGCAGTTCTTC
abundance: NA; v_gene: TRBV18; j_gene: TRBJ2-7; d_gene: TRBD2; CDR3aa: CASSLGLASHEQYF; CDR3nt: TGTGCCAGCTCATTGGGACTAGCGTCCCACGAGCAGTACTTC
abundance: NA; v_gene: TRBV18; j_gene: TRBJ1-2; d_gene: TRBD1; CDR3aa: CASSVGQGADYGYTF; CDR3nt: TGTGCCAGCTCAGTTGGACAGGGGGCGGACTATGGCTACACCTTC
abundance: few; v_gene: TRBV2; j_gene: TRBJ2-2; d_gene: TRBD1; CDR3aa: CASSGQGAQELFF; CDR3nt: TGTGCCAGCAGCGGACAGGGGGCACAGGAGCTGTTTTTT
abundance: NA; v_gene: TRBV7-3; j_gene: TRBJ2-3; d_gene: TRBD1; CDR3aa: CASSRQGHSTDTQYF; CDR3nt: TGTGCCAGCAGCCGACAGGGGCACAGCACAGATACGCAGTATTTT
abundance: NA; v_gene: TRBV7-3; j_gene: TRBJ2-2; d_gene: NA; CDR3aa: CASSRTGNTGELFF; CDR3nt: TGTGCCAGCAGCCGAACAGGAAACACCGGGGAGCTGTTTTTT
abundance: few; v_gene: TRBV11-2; j_gene: TRBJ1-1; d_gene: TRBD1; CDR3aa: CASSIAGQSFLRAFF; CDR3nt: TGTGCCAGCAGCATCGCGGGACAGAGCTTTCTTAGGGCTTTCTTT
abundance: NA; v_gene: TRBV10-3; j_gene: TRBJ1-2; d_gene: NA; CDR3aa: CAISESVRNYGYTF; CDR3nt: TGTGCCATCAGTGAGTCAGTCAGGAACTATGGCTACACCTTC
abundance: NA; v_gene: TRBV10-1; j_gene: TRBJ2-5; d_gene: NA; CDR3aa: CASSAASLETQYF; CDR3nt: TGCGCCAGCAGTGCGGCTAGTCTGGAGACCCAGTACTTC
abundance: NA; v_gene: TRBV9; j_gene: TRBJ1-1; d_gene: NA; CDR3aa: CASSAGEAEAFF; CDR3nt: TGTGCCAGCAGCGCTGGGGAGGCTGAAGCTTTCTTT
abundance: NA; v_gene: TRBV18; j_gene: TRBJ1-1; d_gene: TRBD1; CDR3aa: CASSPKPGQPNTEAFF; CDR3nt: TGTGCCAGCTCACCAAAACCGGGACAGCCGAACACTGAAGCTTTCTTT
abundance: NA; v_gene: TRBV12-2; j_gene: TRBJ1-4; d_gene: NA; CDR3aa: CASRLKRTGVGEKLFF; CDR3nt: TGTGCAAGTCGCTTAAAAAGGACAGGCGTCGGAGAAAAACTGTTTTTT
abundance: NA; v_gene: TRBV3-1/TRBV3-2; j_gene: TRBJ1-2; d_gene: NA; CDR3aa: CASSQEPRGGVNGYTF; CDR3nt: TGTGCCAGCAGCCAAGAACCACGCGGGGGGGTAAATGGCTACACCTTC
abundance: NA; v_gene: TRBV4-1; j_gene: TRBJ1-6; d_gene: TRBD1; CDR3aa: CASSRYRGWDSPLHF; CDR3nt: TGCGCCAGCAGCCGCTACAGGGGATGGGATTCACCCCTCCACTTT
abundance: NA; v_gene: TRBV7-2; j_gene: TRBJ2-2; d_gene: TRBD1; CDR3aa: CASSISQGAQRELFF; CDR3nt: TGTGCCAGCAGCATATCTCAGGGGGCCCAGCGGGAGCTGTTTTTT